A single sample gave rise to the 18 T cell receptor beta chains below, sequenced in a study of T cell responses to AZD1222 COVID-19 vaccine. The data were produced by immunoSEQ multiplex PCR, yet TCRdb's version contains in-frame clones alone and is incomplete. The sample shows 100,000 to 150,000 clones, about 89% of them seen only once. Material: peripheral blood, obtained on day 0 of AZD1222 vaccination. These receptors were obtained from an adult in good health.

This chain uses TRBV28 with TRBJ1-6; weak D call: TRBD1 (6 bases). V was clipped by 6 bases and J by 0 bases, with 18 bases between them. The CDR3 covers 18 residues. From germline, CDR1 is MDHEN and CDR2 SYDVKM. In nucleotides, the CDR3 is TGTGCCAGCAGCGACCCCGGGACACCGAGCTCCTATAATTCACCCCTCCACTTT. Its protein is CASSDPGTPSSYNSPLHF.

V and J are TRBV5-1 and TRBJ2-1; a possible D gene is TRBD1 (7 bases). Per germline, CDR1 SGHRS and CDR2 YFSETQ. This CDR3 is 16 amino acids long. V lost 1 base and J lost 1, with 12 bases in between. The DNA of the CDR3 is TGCGCCAGCAGCTTGTTGGCAGGGGGGTCCTACAATGAGCAGTTCTTC. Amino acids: CASSLLAGGSYNEQFF. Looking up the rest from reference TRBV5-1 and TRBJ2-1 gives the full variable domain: KAGVTQTPRYLIKTRGQQVTLSCSPISGHRSVSWYQQTPGQGLQFLFEYFSETQRNKGNFPGRFSGRQFSNSRSEMNVSTLELGDSALYLCASSLLAGGSYNEQFFGPGTRLTVL.

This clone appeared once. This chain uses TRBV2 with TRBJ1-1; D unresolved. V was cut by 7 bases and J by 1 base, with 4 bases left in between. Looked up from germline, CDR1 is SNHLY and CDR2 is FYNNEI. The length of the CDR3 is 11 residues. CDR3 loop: CASTQNTEAFF. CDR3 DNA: TGTGCCAGCACGCAGAACACTGAAGCTTTCTTT. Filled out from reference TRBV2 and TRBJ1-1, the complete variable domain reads EPEVTQTPSHQVTQMGQEVILRCVPISNHLYFYWYRQILGQKVEFLVSFYNNEISEKSEIFDDQFSVERPDGSNFTLKIRSTKLEDSAMYFCASTQNTEAFFGQGTRLTVV.

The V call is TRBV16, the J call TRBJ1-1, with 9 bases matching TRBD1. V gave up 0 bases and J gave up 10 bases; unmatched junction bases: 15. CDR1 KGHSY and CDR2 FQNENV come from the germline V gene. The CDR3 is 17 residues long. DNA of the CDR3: TGTGCCAGCAGCCAATCGAGCGTACGACAGGGGGGAGACGGAGCTTTCTTT. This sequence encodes CASSQSSVRQGGDGAFF.

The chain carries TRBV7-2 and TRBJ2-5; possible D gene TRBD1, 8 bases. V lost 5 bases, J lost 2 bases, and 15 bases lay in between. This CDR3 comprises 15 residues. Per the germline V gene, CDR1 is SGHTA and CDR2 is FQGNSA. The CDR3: CASSLQGGDQETQYF. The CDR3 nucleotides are TGTGCCAGCAGCCTACAGGGGGGGGATCAAGAGACCCAGTACTTC.

In DNA form, the CDR3 reads TGTGCCAGCAGGTCTATTGGAGGGCCTTACTATGGCTACACCTTC. Translation: CASRSIGGPYYGYTF. The chain employs TRBV7-8 and TRBJ1-2; no clear D gene. Germline V lookup: CDR1 SGHVS, CDR2 FQNEAQ. The CDR3 covers 15 residues. The V end was cut by 6 bases, the J end by 3 bases, with 17 bases between.

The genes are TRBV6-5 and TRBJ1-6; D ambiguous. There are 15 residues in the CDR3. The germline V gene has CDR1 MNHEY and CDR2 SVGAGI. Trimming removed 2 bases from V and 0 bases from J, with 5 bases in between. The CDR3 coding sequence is TGTGCCAGCAGTTACAGGAGCTCCTATAATTCACCCCTCCACTTT. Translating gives CASSYRSSYNSPLHF.

CDR3 bases: TGCGCCAGCAGCTTGTTCGGAACCGGATCCTACAATGAGCAGTTCTTC. This translates into CASSLFGTGSYNEQFF. The chain uses TRBV5-1 and TRBJ2-1; no clear D. V gave up 1 base and J gave up 1 base, with 12 bases separating them. This CDR3 contains 16 residues. From germline, CDR1 is SGHRS and CDR2 YFSETQ.

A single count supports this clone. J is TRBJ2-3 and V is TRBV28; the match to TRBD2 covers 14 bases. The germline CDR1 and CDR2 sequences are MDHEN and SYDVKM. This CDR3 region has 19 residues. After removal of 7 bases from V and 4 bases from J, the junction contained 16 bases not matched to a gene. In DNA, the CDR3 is TGTGCCAGCAAGGGGGTACCGGGACTAGCGGGAGAGGGGTCAGATACGCAGTATTTT. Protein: CASKGVPGLAGEGSDTQYF.

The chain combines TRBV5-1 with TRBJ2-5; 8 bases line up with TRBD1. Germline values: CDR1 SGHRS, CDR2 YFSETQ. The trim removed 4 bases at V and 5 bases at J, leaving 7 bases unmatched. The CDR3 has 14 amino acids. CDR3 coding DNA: TGCGCCAGCAGCAATCAGGGGGCGGGGGAGACCCAGTACTTC. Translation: CASSNQGAGETQYF.

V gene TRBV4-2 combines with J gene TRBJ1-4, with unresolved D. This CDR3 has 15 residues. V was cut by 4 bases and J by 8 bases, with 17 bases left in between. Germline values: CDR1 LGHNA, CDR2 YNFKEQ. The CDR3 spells CASSPPGQLSEKLFF. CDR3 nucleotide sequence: TGTGCCAGCAGCCCTCCAGGCCAACTCTCAGAAAAACTGTTTTTT.

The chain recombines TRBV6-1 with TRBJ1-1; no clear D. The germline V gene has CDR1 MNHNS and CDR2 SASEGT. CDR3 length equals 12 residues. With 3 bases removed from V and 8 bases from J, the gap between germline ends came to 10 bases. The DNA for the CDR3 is TGTGCCAGCAGTGATTCTTCCTACGAAGCTTTCTTT. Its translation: CASSDSSYEAFF.

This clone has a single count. CDR3 residues: CSASSGPLSTDTQYF. Written as DNA, the CDR3 is TGCAGTGCTAGTTCAGGGCCTCTTAGCACAGATACGCAGTATTTT. The V call is TRBV20-1, the J call TRBJ2-3; perhaps TRBD1 as D (5 bases). This CDR3 has 15 amino acids. The germline CDR1 and CDR2 sequences are DFQATT and SNEGSKA (reference sequence). Between the trimmed V and J ends, which lost 3 bases and 0 bases, there was a span of 13 bases.

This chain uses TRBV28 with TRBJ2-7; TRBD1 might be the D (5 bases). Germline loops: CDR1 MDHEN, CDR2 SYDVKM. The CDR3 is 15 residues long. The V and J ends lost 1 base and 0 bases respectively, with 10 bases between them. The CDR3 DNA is TGTGCCAGCAGTTTATTACAGGCAAGCTCCTACGAGCAGTACTTC. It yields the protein CASSLLQASSYEQYF.

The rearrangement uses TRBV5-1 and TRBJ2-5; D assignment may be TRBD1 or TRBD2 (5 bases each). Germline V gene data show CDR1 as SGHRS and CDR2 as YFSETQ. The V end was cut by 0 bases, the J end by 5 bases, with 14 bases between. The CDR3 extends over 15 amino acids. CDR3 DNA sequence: TGCGCCAGCAGCTTGGACGGGGCGTCGCTGGAGACCCAGTACTTC. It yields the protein CASSLDGASLETQYF.

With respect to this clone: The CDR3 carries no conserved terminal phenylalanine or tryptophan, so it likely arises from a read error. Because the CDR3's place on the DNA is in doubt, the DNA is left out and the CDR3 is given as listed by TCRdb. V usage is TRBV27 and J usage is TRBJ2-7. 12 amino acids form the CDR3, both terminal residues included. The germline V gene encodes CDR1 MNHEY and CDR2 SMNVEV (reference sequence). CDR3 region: CASSPLPPPGRI.

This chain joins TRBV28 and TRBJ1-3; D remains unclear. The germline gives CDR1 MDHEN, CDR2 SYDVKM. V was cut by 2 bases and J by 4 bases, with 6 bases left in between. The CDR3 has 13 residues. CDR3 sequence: CASSLGYGNTIYF. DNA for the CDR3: TGTGCCAGCAGTTTAGGGTACGGAAACACCATATATTTT.

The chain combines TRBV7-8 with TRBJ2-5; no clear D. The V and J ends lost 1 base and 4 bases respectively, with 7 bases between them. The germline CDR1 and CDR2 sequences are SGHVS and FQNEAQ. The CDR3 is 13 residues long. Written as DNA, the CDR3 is TGTGCCAGCAGCTTAGGTGGCCGAGAGACCCAGTACTTC. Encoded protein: CASSLGGRETQYF.